This T cell receptor beta chain was sequenced in a study of T cell responses to AZD1222 COVID-19 vaccine. Study findings and constraints: Vaccine-related CD4 TCRs covered spike, predominating at 160-218 and 743-854. There were repertoire samples only from the period after the peak T cell response. Donors were mostly white British, more females; clonal diversity possibly underestimated.

Assay used: immunoSEQ multiplex PCR; TCRdb lists only in-frame clones, some missing. The sample shows just over 90,000 clones, 85% to 90% of them seen only once. Second-dose intervals of approximately 4 or approximately 12 weeks were pooled. Turning to this clone: Its antigen is still unknown.

Sequencing was performed on peripheral blood, taken 28 days after the second AZD1222 dose. The origin of this receptor is an adult who received the AZD1222 COVID-19 vaccine.

CDR3 bases: TGTGCCAGCAGCTTAGGGTCGAGACAGCCCCAGCATTTT. The encoded protein is CASSLGSRQPQHF. This chain connects TRBV7-8 to TRBJ1-5; D remains unclear. V lost 1 base and J 7 bases, leaving 8 bases between the germline ends. CDR1 is SGHVS and CDR2 is FQNEAQ in the germline V gene. CDR3 length equals 13 residues.